This T cell receptor beta chain was obtained from a study of blood T cell repertoires in COVID-19. As for the study in general: The origin of the acute and convalescent COVID-19 samples was the United States, Italy and Spain. PBMCs, B-cell-depleted T cells, or T cells provided the cDNA or gDNA that made up the material.

Germline CDR1 reads MDHEN; CDR2 reads SYDVKM. CDR3 size: 15 residues. V lost 6 bases, J lost 4 bases, and 9 bases stayed unmatched. Per the original data handling: Using reference gene primer amplification, nucleated cell counts were estimated. The assay was immunoSEQ multiplex PCR, and TCRdb's table has in-frame clones only and misses some. The D gene and trimming were derived from the DNA, and the V and J assignments and clone size from that table. The sample holds 45,000 to 50,000 clones, over 80% seen once. The receptor comes from a man at least 80 years old in a cohort sampled during active COVID-19. The chain couples TRBV28 to TRBJ1-1, with 9 nucleotides matching TRBD1. The source material was peripheral blood. The DNA for the CDR3 is TGTGCCAGCAGCCGCTGGGGACAGGGTGTCACTGAAGCTTTCTTT. Protein: CASSRWGQGVTEAFF. The full variable domain, rest sourced from reference TRBV28 and TRBJ1-1, is DVKVTQSSRYLVKRTGEKVFLECVQDMDHENMFWYRQDPGLGLRLIYFSYDVKMKEKGDIPEGYSVSREKKERFSLILESASTNQTSMYLCASSRWGQGVTEAFFGQGTRLTVV.